This TCR beta chain was identified during a study of CD8+ T cells in alopecia areata. The overall study: The authors grafted skin from approximately 6-13-month-old C3H/HeJ donors with spontaneous alopecia onto roughly 7-10-week-old female C3H/HeJ mice.

Germline V lookup: CDR1 LGHNA, CDR2 YNLKQL (reference sequence). The V gene end was trimmed by 1 base and the J gene end by 2 bases; junction bases not matched to a gene: 3. The CDR3 runs 15 residues. Only a few counts were recorded for this clone. Its antigen is currently unknown. Genes here carry mouse names. The read finishes 4 residues shy of the CDR3 end, and the germline J gene is used to complete it. Markers used for sorting pooled cutaneous lymph node cells were CD4, CD8alpha, NKG2D, NKG2ACE and others. Study results and caveats: Clarity of TCR sharing across patients fell short of that in mice, possibly HLA-related.

The authors extracted RNA and reverse transcribed it into cDNA as the sequencing template. TCRdb keeps only in-frame clones here, not all; method: immunoSEQ multiplex PCR. There are about 270,000 clones in the sample, none observed a single time. This receptor was taken from a C3H/HeJ mouse with alopecia areata. This strain's MHC haplotype is H2-k. This chain links TRBV5 with TRBJ2-3; 7 nucleotides agree with TRBD1. The specimen was CD4+ T cells sorted from a lymph node. The CDR3: CASSQGGTDAETLYF. Partial CDR3 DNA: TGTGCCAGCAGCCAAGGCGGGACAGATGCAGAA.